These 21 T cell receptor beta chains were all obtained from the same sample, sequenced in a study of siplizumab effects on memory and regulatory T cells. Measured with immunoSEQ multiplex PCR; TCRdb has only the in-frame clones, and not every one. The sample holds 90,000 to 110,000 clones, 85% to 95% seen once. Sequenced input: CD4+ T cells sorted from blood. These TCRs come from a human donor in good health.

The CDR3 sequence is CASSPGTSYGYTF. The CDR3 nucleotides are TGTGCCAGCAGCCCGGGGACATCCTATGGCTACACCTTC. The V gene is TRBV11-1, the J gene TRBJ1-2, with D maybe TRBD1 (6 bases). V was clipped by 5 bases and J by 4 bases, with 11 bases between them. Germline V gene data show CDR1 as SGHAT and CDR2 as FQDESV (reference sequence). The CDR3 loop spans 13 amino acids.

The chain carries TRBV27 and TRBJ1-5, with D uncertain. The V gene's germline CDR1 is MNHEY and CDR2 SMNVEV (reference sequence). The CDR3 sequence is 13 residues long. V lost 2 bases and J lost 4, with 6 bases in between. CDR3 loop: CASSLEVNQPQHF. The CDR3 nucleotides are TGTGCCAGCAGTTTAGAGGTAAATCAGCCCCAGCATTTT.

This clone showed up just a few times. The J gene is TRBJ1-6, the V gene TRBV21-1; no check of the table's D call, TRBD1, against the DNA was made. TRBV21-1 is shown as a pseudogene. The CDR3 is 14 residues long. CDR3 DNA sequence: TGTGCCAGCAGCAATGACAGGCTCAGATCTTCCCTCCACTTT. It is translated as CASSNDRLRSSLHF.

CDR3 region: CASSPVRQDPYEQYF. CDR3 nucleotide sequence: TGTGCCAGCTCACCGGTTAGACAGGACCCCTACGAGCAGTACTTC. The gene calls are TRBV18 and TRBJ2-7, with D possibly matching TRBD1 (6 bases). V lost 3 bases, J lost 2 bases, and 14 bases lay in between. This CDR3 comprises 15 residues. Germline-derived CDR1 and CDR2 are KGHSH and LQKENI. Together with reference TRBV18 and TRBJ2-7, the CDR3 gives the full variable domain: NAGVMQNPRHLVRRRGQEARLRCSPMKGHSHVYWYRQLPEEGLKFMVYLQKENIIDESGMPKERFSAEFPKEGPSILRIQQVVRGDSAAYFCASSPVRQDPYEQYFGPGTRLTVT.

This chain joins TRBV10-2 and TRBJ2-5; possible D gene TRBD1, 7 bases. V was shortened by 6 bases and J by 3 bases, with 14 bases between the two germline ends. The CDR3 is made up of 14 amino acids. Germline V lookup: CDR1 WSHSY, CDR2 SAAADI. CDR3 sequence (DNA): TGCGCCAGCAGCCGGACAGGAGGGGAAGAGACCCAGTACTTC. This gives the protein CASSRTGGEETQYF.

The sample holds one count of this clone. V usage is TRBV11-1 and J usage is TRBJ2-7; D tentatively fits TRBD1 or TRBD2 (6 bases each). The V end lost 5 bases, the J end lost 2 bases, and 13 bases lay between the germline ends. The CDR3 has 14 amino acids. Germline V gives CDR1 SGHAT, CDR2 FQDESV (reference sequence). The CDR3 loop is CASSIGRGPYEQYF. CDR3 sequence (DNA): TGTGCCAGCAGCATCGGACGGGGGCCCTACGAGCAGTACTTC. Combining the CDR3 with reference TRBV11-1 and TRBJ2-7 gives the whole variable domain EAEVAQSPRYKITEKSQAVAFWCDPISGHATLYWYRQILGQGPELLVQFQDESVVDDSQLPKDRFSAERLKGVDSTLKIQPAELGDSAMYLCASSIGRGPYEQYFGPGTRLTVT.

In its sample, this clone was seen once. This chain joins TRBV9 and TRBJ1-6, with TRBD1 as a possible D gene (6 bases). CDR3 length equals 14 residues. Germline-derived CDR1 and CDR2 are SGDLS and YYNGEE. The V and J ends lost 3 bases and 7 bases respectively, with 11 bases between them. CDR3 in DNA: TGTGCCAGCAGCGACGGACAGCGAAATTCACCCCTCCACTTT. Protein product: CASSDGQRNSPLHF.

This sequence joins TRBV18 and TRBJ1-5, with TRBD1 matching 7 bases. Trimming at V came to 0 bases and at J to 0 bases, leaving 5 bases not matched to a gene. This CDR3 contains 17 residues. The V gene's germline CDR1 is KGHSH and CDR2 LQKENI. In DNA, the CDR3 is TGTGCCAGCTCACCACCGGGACAGCAATTTAGCAATCAGCCCCAGCATTTT. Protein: CASSPPGQQFSNQPQHF.

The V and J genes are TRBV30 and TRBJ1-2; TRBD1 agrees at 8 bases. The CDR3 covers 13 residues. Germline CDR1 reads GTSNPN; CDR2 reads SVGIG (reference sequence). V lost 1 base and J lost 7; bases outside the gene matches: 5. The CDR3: CAWSEDREAGYTF. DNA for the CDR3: TGTGCCTGGAGTGAGGACAGGGAGGCTGGCTACACCTTC.

The CDR3 loop is CASSELLAGALNSPKNIQYF. CDR3 nucleotides: TGTGCCAGCAGTGAACTACTAGCGGGGGCCCTAAATTCGCCCAAAAACATTCAGTACTTC. The V gene is TRBV6-1, the J gene TRBJ2-4; 11 positions match TRBD2. There are 20 residues in the CDR3. Germline V lookup: CDR1 MNHNS, CDR2 SASEGT. J lost 2 bases, V lost 2 bases, and 14 bases had no gene match.

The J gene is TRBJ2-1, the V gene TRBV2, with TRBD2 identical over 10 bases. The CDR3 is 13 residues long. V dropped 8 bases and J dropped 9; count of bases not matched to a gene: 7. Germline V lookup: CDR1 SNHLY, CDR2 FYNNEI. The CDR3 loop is CASGRLAGAEQFF. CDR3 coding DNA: TGTGCCAGCGGTCGGCTAGCGGGGGCTGAGCAGTTCTTC.

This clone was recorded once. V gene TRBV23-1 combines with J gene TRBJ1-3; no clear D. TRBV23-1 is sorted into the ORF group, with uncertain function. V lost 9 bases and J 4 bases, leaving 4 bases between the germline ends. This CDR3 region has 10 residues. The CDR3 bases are TGCGCCAGGGCCGGAAACACCATATATTTT. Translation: CARAGNTIYF.

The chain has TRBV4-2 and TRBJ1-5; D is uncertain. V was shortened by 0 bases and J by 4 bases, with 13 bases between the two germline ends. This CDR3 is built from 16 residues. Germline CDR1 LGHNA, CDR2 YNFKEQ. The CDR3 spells CASSQEMTGKNQPQHF. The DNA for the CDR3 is TGTGCCAGCAGCCAAGAGATGACGGGAAAGAATCAGCCCCAGCATTTT.

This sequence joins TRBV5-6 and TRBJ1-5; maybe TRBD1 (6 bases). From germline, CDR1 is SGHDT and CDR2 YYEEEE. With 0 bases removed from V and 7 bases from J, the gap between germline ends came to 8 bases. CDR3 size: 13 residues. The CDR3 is CASSLAGEQPQHF. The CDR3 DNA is TGTGCCAGCAGCTTGGCAGGGGAACAGCCCCAGCATTTT.

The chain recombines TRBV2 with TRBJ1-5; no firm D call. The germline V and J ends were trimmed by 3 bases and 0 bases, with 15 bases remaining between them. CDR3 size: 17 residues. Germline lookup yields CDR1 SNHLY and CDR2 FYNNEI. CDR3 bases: TGTGCCAGCAGTGACGTTTTAGGGAAATATAGCAATCAGCCCCAGCATTTT. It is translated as CASSDVLGKYSNQPQHF.

The CDR3 nucleotides read TGCGCCAGCAGCCCAGCGGCCTCCTACGAGCAGTACTTC. Translated, it gives CASSPAASYEQYF. V is TRBV5-1 and J is TRBJ2-7; TRBD2 is a possible D gene (5 bases). The CDR3 spans 13 residues. Trimming shortened V by 4 bases and J by 0 bases, and 8 bases separated the two germline ends. Germline V gives CDR1 SGHRS, CDR2 YFSETQ.

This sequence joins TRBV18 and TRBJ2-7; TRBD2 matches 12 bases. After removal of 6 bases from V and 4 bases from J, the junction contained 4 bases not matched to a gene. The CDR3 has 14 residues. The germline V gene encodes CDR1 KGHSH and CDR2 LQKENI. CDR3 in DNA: TGTGCCAGCTCCCAGACTAGCGGGAGTTACGAGCAGTACTTC. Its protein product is CASSQTSGSYEQYF.

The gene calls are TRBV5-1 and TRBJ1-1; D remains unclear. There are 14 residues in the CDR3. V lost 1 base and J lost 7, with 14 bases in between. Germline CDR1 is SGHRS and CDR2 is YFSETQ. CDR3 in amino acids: CASSLSQSRVEAFF. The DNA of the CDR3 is TGCGCCAGCAGCTTGAGCCAGTCGAGAGTTGAAGCTTTCTTT.

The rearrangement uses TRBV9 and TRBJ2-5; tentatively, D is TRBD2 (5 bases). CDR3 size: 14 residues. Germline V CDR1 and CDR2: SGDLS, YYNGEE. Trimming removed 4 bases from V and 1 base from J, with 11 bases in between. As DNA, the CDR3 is TGTGCCAGCAGCCCCCGGGGAACCCAAGAGACCCAGTACTTC. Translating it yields CASSPRGTQETQYF. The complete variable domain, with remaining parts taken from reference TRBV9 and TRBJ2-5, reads DSGVTQTPKHLITATGQRVTLRCSPRSGDLSVYWYQQSLDQGLQFLIQYYNGEERAKGNILERFSAQQFPDLHSELNLSSLELGDSALYFCASSPRGTQETQYFGPGTRLLVL.

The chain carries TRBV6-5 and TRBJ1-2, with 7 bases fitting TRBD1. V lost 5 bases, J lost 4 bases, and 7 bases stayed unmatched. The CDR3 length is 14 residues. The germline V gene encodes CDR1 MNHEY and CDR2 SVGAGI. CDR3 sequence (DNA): TGTGCCAGCAGTCCTCCCTCAGGGGGCTATGGCTACACCTTC. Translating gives CASSPPSGGYGYTF.

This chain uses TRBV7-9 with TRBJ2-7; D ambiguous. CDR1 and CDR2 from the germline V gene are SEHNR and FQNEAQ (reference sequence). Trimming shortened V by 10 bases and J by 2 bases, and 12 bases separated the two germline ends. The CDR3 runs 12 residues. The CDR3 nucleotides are TGTGCCATCTCGACCGATACCTACGAGCAGTACTTC. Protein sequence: CAISTDTYEQYF.